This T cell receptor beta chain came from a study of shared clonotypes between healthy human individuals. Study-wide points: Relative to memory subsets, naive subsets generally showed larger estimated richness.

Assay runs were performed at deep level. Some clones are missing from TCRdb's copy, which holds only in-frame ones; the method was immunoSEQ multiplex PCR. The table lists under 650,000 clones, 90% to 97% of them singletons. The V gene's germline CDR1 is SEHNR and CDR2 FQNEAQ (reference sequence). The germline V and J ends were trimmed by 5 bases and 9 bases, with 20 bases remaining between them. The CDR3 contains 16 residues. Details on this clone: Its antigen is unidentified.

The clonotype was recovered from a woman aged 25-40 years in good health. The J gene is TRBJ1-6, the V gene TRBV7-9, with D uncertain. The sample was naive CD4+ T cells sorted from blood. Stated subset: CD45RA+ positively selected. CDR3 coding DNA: TGTGCCAGCAGCCAAGGGTGGGGAGTCAAGAGTTCACCCCTCCACTTT. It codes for CASSQGWGVKSSPLHF.